These 25 T cell receptor beta chains were sequenced from one sample in a study of cytomegalovirus exposure and HLA in healthy donors. 60 Vbeta and 13 Jbeta primers were used in PCR. Sequenced by immunoSEQ multiplex PCR; TCRdb stores in-frame clones only, minus some. The data show about 99,000 clones, with 10% seen just once and less than 6% held by the top ten. The specimen was PBMCs. The receptors come from a man aged 40-49 years in good health and CMV-seropositive.

J is TRBJ2-3 and V is TRBV7-9; D unclear. The ends were cut back, 6 bases at V and 0 bases at J, with 13 bases in the middle. This CDR3 has 15 amino acids. CDR1 and CDR2 from the germline V gene are SEHNR and FQNEAQ (reference sequence). The CDR3 bases are TGTGCCAGCAGTCCTCCCTCCTTTAGCACAGATACGCAGTATTTT. Protein sequence: CASSPPSFSTDTQYF.

V usage is TRBV7-9 and J usage is TRBJ2-2; TRBD2 is a possible D gene (5 bases). The V end was cut by 5 bases, the J end by 5 bases, with 18 bases between. The germline gives CDR1 SEHNR, CDR2 FQNEAQ (reference sequence). This CDR3 has 16 amino acids. The CDR3 sequence: CASSLEPLRGTGELFF. As DNA, the CDR3 is TGTGCCAGCAGCCTGGAACCCCTACGGGGAACCGGGGAGCTGTTTTTT.

The J gene is TRBJ2-1, the V gene TRBV27; 7 bases are a match to TRBD2. Germline-derived CDR1 and CDR2 are MNHEY and SMNVEV (reference sequence). The CDR3 contains 16 residues. The V gene end was trimmed by 5 bases and the J gene end by 3 bases; junction bases not matched to a gene: 10. CDR3 nucleotides: TGTGCCAGCAGTAGACCCCGGGACTACCACTACAATGAGCAGTTCTTC. This sequence encodes CASSRPRDYHYNEQFF.

The V and J genes are TRBV9 and TRBJ2-3; tentatively, D is TRBD2 (5 bases). V lost 2 bases and J 0 bases, leaving 13 bases between the germline ends. Germline-derived CDR1 and CDR2 are SGDLS and YYNGEE. CDR3 length: 16 residues. The DNA for the CDR3 is TGTGCCAGCAGCGTTCGGACTCCTGCTAGCACAGATACGCAGTATTTT. Residues: CASSVRTPASTDTQYF.

The chain links TRBV5-1 to TRBJ1-2; TRBD1 aligns across 9 bases. CDR3 length: 16 residues. CDR1 and CDR2 (germline): SGHRS, YFSETQ. Trimming at V came to 3 bases and at J to 4 bases, leaving 10 bases not matched to a gene. This CDR3 is CASSWGRTGDFYGYTF. The DNA for the CDR3 is TGCGCCAGCAGCTGGGGCAGGACAGGGGACTTCTATGGCTACACCTTC.

This clone showed up just a few times. The chain combines TRBV28 with TRBJ2-6, with 7 bases aligning to TRBD1. The CDR3 contains 16 residues. The J segment lost 0 bases and the V segment lost 10 bases, leaving 9 bases of the junction unmatched. The germline V gene encodes CDR1 MDHEN and CDR2 SYDVKM. The CDR3 DNA reads as TGTGCCATCAGGACAGGAGCATCCTCTGGGGCCAACGTCCTGACTTTC. Its translation: CAIRTGASSGANVLTF.

The J gene is TRBJ2-6, the V gene TRBV6-1; D gene uncertain. Germline CDR1 reads MNHNS; CDR2 reads SASEGT. The CDR3 totals 14 residues. With 11 bases removed from V and 0 bases from J, the gap between germline ends came to 11 bases. In nucleotides, the CDR3 is TGTGCCTGCGTGTCGAACTCTGGGGCCAACGTCCTGACTTTC. This gives the protein CACVSNSGANVLTF.

This rearrangement joins TRBV23-1 to TRBJ1-2; D is perhaps TRBD1 (5 bases). TRBV23-1 falls under the ORF class, with uncertain function. V dropped 1 base and J dropped 1 base, with 10 bases sitting between them. This CDR3 spans 15 amino acids. This chain's CDR3 is CASSQLNRNNYGYTF. DNA for the CDR3: TGCGCCAGCAGTCAATTAAACAGGAATAACTATGGCTACACCTTC.

The CDR3: CASSQEASGSFYEQYF. The CDR3 DNA follows: TGTGCCAGCAGCCAAGAGGCTAGCGGGAGCTTCTACGAGCAGTACTTC. V usage is TRBV4-2 and J usage is TRBJ2-7, with 10 bases aligning to TRBD2. CDR3 length: 16 residues. The trim removed 0 bases at V and 3 bases at J, leaving 5 bases unmatched. Germline CDR1 LGHNA, CDR2 YNFKEQ.

This clone showed up just a few times. V gene TRBV7-9 combines with J gene TRBJ1-5; 8 nucleotides agree with TRBD1. The V segment lost 8 bases and the J segment 0 bases; nucleotides outside the gene matches: 15. This CDR3 is 18 amino acids long. Per germline, CDR1 SEHNR and CDR2 FQNEAQ (reference sequence). The CDR3 region has the DNA TGTGCCAGCTCCGGTACAGGGGGTTTAGGCTATAGCAATCAGCCCCAGCATTTT. Its protein is CASSGTGGLGYSNQPQHF.

This clone turned up a few times. The chain carries TRBV7-6 and TRBJ2-7; D possibly corresponds to TRBD1 (5 bases). Trimming stripped 1 base from V and 3 bases from J, with 7 bases between. The germline CDR1 and CDR2 sequences are SGHVS and FNYEAQ. The CDR3 is made up of 13 amino acids. CDR3 amino acids: CASSLGTNYEQYF. CDR3 bases: TGTGCCAGCAGCTTAGGGACAAACTACGAGCAGTACTTC. Based on the CDR3 plus reference TRBV7-6 and TRBJ2-7, the full variable domain is GAGVSQSPRYKVTKRGQDVALRCDPISGHVSLYWYRQALGQGPEFLTYFNYEAQQDKSGLPNDRFSAERPEGSISTLTIQRTEQRDSAMYRCASSLGTNYEQYFGPGTRLTVT.

This clone has only a few counts. The chain recombines TRBV4-1 with TRBJ2-2; the D gene is possibly TRBD2 (5 bases). This CDR3 is 15 amino acids long. Germline-derived CDR1 and CDR2 are MGHRA and YSYEKL. The V gene lost 0 bases and the J gene lost 9 bases, with 14 bases spanning the gap. The CDR3 region has the DNA TGCGCCAGCAGCCAAGATGGGAGCCCCGGCCGGGAGCTGTTTTTT. Protein product: CASSQDGSPGRELFF.

This clone showed up just a few times. The rearrangement joins TRBV4-1 to TRBJ1-3; a possible D gene is TRBD1 (6 bases). Per germline, CDR1 MGHRA and CDR2 YSYEKL. The germline V and J ends were trimmed by 2 bases and 9 bases, with 8 bases remaining between them. The CDR3 has 12 amino acids. The CDR3 protein is CASSQLGGTIYF. CDR3 in DNA: TGCGCCAGCAGCCAATTAGGGGGCACCATATATTTT.

This clone has more than one count but fewer than ten. The chain employs TRBV19 and TRBJ1-2; D ambiguous. The ends were cut back, 6 bases at V and 1 base at J, with 9 bases in the middle. From germline, CDR1 is LNHDA and CDR2 SQIVND (reference sequence). The CDR3 sequence is 13 residues long. CDR3 sequence reads: CASSIRVNYGYTF. For the CDR3, the DNA is TGTGCCAGTAGCATCCGGGTTAACTATGGCTACACCTTC.

The rearrangement joins TRBV9 to TRBJ2-6; D possibly corresponds to TRBD1 (6 bases). Germline CDR1 is SGDLS and CDR2 is YYNGEE. V lost 4 bases and J lost 0, with 14 bases in between. CDR3 length equals 17 residues. CDR3 DNA sequence: TGTGCCAGCAGCCAGAGGAAGGGGGACTCTGGGGCCAACGTCCTGACTTTC. Residues: CASSQRKGDSGANVLTF.

This clone occurred a few times. The chain carries TRBV27 and TRBJ2-3, with a possible D match to TRBD1 (6 bases). V dropped 8 bases and J dropped 4 bases, with 25 bases sitting between them. The length of the CDR3 is 17 residues. Looked up from germline, CDR1 is MNHEY and CDR2 is SMNVEV (reference sequence). The CDR3 bases are TGTGCCAGCCTTCATGACCCCCTCCCGGGACACGCAGATACGCAGTATTTT. Amino acids: CASLHDPLPGHADTQYF.

This clone was picked up a small number of times. This chain connects TRBV9 to TRBJ1-3, with D maybe TRBD1 (6 bases). The V end was cut by 0 bases, the J end by 2 bases, with 6 bases between. The CDR3 sequence is 14 residues long. The germline V gene encodes CDR1 SGDLS and CDR2 YYNGEE. CDR3: CASSVGQAGNTIYF. Written as DNA, the CDR3 is TGTGCCAGCAGCGTAGGACAGGCTGGAAACACCATATATTTT.

This clone was detected only a few times. V gene TRBV29-1 combines with J gene TRBJ2-5, with D hard to call. The V gene's germline CDR1 is SQVTM and CDR2 ANQGSEA. Trimming removed 0 bases from V and 2 bases from J, with 10 bases in between. This CDR3 contains 14 residues. CDR3 amino acids: CSVEDPQKQETQYF. The CDR3 DNA follows: TGCAGCGTTGAAGATCCGCAGAAACAAGAGACCCAGTACTTC.

This chain connects TRBV10-1 to TRBJ2-1; the D gene is possibly TRBD1 (5 bases). CDR1 and CDR2 (germline): WNHNN, SYGVQD (reference sequence). Trimming took 10 bases from V and 8 from J, leaving 15 bases between them. The CDR3 consists of 12 residues. In DNA form, the CDR3 reads TGCGCCACCGGACAAGTTTCCGATGAGCAGTTCTTC. It codes for CATGQVSDEQFF.

This clone was seen a few times. This chain connects TRBV6-5 to TRBJ2-2, with 8 bases that match TRBD1. V lost 6 bases and J lost 6; bases outside the gene matches: 9. The germline V gene encodes CDR1 MNHEY and CDR2 SVGAGI. The CDR3 extends over 15 amino acids. The CDR3 loop is CASRQGQGTPGELFF. For the CDR3, the DNA is TGTGCCAGCAGGCAAGGACAGGGAACCCCCGGGGAGCTGTTTTTT.

The CDR3 nucleotides are TGTGCCAGCAGCACCCCTATAAGCGGGAGTGGGGAGCTGTTTTTT. Its protein is CASSTPISGSGELFF. The genes are TRBV9 and TRBJ2-2, with TRBD2 matching over 8 bases. The CDR3 consists of 15 residues. Germline loops: CDR1 SGDLS, CDR2 YYNGEE. Losses at the gene ends were 4 bases for V and 8 bases for J; bases not matched to a gene: 10.

This sequence joins TRBV27 and TRBJ1-2; unclear D gene. Germline CDR1 is MNHEY and CDR2 is SMNVEV (reference sequence). This CDR3 comprises 17 residues. V was pared by 5 bases and J by 4 bases, with 23 bases between. The CDR3 coding sequence is TGTGCCAGCAGTCCTACGGTGGCAGGCCCACCACTCTATGGCTACACCTTC. Amino acid sequence: CASSPTVAGPPLYGYTF.

This chain joins TRBV18 and TRBJ2-1; D unclear. Between the trimmed V and J ends, which lost 4 bases and 0 bases, there was a span of 10 bases. Germline assignment: CDR1 KGHSH and CDR2 LQKENI. The CDR3 consists of 15 residues. CDR3 amino acids: CASSLPASSYNEQFF. Here the CDR3 DNA reads TGTGCCAGCTCACTACCGGCTAGCTCCTACAATGAGCAGTTCTTC.

The chain links TRBV13 to TRBJ1-4, with 10 bases identical to TRBD1. This CDR3 has 15 amino acids. The V and J ends lost 2 bases and 6 bases, in that order; junction bases with no gene match: 3. CDR1 PRHDT and CDR2 FYEKMQ come from the germline V gene (reference sequence). The CDR3 DNA reads as TGTGCCAGCAGCTTAACCGGGACAGGGGATGAAAAACTGTTTTTT. As protein: CASSLTGTGDEKLFF.

V is TRBV11-2 and J is TRBJ2-2; 7 bases fit TRBD2. V lost 5 bases, J lost 8 bases, and 8 bases stayed unmatched. Germline V lookup: CDR1 SGHAT, CDR2 FQNNGV. This CDR3 contains 14 residues. The CDR3 coding sequence is TGTGCCAGCAGCCCGGGTGCGGGGGAGGGGGAGCTGTTTTTT. Residues: CASSPGAGEGELFF. Based on the CDR3 plus reference TRBV11-2 and TRBJ2-2, the full variable domain is EAGVAQSPRYKIIEKRQSVAFWCNPISGHATLYWYQQILGQGPKLLIQFQNNGVVDDSQLPKDRFSAERLKGVDSTLKIQPAKLEDSAVYLCASSPGAGEGELFFGEGSRLTVL.